The clone carrying this T cell receptor beta chain was detected many times. The antigen remains unidentified. TCR beta CDR3 region amplification was performed from RNA transcripts. TCR CDR3 regions were first amplified by RT-PCR with HTBI primers. Using its own MiXCR run on the multiplex PCR reads, TCRdb lists one record per CDR3 protein. The sample consists of some 440,000 distinct CDR3 sequences, approximately 15% of them appearing once. The CDR3 extends over 17 amino acids. The V and J ends lost 1 base and 8 bases, in that order; junction bases with no gene match: 11. Per germline, CDR1 LGHDT and CDR2 YNNKEL (reference sequence). The entry originates in a study of T cells in Graves' hyperthyroidism and ophthalmopathy. Points from the study as a whole: Blood also showed most of the thyroid clonotypes that were expanded above 0.001.

Graves' hyperthyroidism was deemed stable absent ophthalmopathy progression within 18 months. The chain joins TRBV3-1 to TRBJ1-6; TRBD1 agrees at 7 bases. Sequences were obtained from blood. The sequence came from a woman aged 18-29 years with Graves' hyperthyroidism. The CDR3 sequence is CASSQVGGRGTHSPLHF. For the CDR3, the DNA is TGTGCCAGCAGCCAAGTAGGTGGCAGGGGGACCCATTCACCCCTCCACTTT.